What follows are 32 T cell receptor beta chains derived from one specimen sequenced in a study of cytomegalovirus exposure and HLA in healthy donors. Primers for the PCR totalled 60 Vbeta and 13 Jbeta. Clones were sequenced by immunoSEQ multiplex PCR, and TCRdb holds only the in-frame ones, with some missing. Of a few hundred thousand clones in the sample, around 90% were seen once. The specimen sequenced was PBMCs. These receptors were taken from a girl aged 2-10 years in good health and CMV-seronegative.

This CDR3 reads CASSLGGTRTGGSNTEAFF. CDR3 in DNA: TGTGCCAGCAGCTTAGGGGGGACCCGGACAGGGGGCTCGAACACTGAAGCTTTCTTT. The rearrangement joins TRBV7-9 to TRBJ1-1, with 11 bases identical to TRBD1. The CDR3 is made up of 19 amino acids. Germline V gene data show CDR1 as SEHNR and CDR2 as FQNEAQ (reference sequence). The J segment lost 1 base and the V segment lost 1 base, leaving 11 bases of the junction unmatched.

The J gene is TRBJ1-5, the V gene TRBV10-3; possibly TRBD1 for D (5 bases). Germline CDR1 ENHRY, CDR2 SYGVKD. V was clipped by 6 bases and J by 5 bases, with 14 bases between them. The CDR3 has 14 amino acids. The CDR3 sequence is CAISPGGGYQPQHF. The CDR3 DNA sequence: TGTGCCATCAGCCCGGGTGGGGGGTATCAGCCCCAGCATTTT.

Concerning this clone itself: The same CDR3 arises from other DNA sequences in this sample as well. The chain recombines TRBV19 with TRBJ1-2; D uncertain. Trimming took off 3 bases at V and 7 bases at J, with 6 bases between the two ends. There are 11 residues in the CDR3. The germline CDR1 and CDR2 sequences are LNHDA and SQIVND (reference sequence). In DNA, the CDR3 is TGTGCCAGTAGTATTACGGGTGGCTACACCTTC. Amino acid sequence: CASSITGGYTF.

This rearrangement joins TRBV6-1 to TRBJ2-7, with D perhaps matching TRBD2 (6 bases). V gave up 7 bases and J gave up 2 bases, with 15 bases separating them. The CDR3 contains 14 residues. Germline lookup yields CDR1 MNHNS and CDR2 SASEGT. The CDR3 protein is CASTLAGSTYEQYF. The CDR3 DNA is TGTGCCAGCACCCTGGCGGGATCCACCTACGAGCAGTACTTC.

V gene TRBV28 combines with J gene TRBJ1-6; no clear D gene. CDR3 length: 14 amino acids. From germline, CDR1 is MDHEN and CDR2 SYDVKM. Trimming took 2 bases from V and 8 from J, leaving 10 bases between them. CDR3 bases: TGTGCCAGCAGTTTAAACGGGTTAGATTCACCCCTCCACTTT. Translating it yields CASSLNGLDSPLHF.

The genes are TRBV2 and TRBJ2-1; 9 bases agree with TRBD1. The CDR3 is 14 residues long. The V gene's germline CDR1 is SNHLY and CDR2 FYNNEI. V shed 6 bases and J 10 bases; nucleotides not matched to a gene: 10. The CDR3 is CASSAGQGNEEQFF. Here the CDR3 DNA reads TGTGCCAGCAGCGCCGGACAGGGGAATGAGGAGCAGTTCTTC.

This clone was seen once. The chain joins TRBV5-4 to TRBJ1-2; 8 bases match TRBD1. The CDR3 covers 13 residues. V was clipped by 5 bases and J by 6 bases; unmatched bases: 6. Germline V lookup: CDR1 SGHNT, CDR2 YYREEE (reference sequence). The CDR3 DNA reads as TGTGCCAGCAGGGACAGGGACCGAGATGGCTACACCTTC. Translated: CASRDRDRDGYTF. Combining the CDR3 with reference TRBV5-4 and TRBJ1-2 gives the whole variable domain ETGVTQSPTHLIKTRGQQVTLRCSSQSGHNTVSWYQQALGQGPQFIFQYYREEENGRGNFPPRFSGLQFPNYSSELNVNALELDDSALYLCASRDRDRDGYTFGSGTRLTVV.

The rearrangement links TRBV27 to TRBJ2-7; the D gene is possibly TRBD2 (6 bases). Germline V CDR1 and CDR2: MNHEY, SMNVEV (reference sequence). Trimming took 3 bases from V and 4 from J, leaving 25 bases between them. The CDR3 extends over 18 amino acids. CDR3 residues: CASSFIGPSGWSGYEQYF. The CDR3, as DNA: TGTGCCAGCAGTTTTATAGGGCCGAGCGGGTGGTCGGGTTACGAGCAGTACTTC.

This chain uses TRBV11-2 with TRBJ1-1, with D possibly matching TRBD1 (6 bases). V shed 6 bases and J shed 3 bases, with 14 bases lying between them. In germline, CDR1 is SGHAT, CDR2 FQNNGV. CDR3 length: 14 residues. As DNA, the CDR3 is TGTGCCAGCAGACCAGGGGTCTCCGACACTGAAGCTTTCTTT. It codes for CASRPGVSDTEAFF.

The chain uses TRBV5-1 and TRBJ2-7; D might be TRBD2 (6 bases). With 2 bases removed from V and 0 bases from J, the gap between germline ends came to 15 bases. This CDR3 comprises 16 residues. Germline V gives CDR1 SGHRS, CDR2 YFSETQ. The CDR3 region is CASSLGAGGTSYEQYF. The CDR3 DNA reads TGCGCCAGCAGCTTAGGGGCGGGCGGGACCTCCTACGAGCAGTACTTC. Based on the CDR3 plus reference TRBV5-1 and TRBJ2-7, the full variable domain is KAGVTQTPRYLIKTRGQQVTLSCSPISGHRSVSWYQQTPGQGLQFLFEYFSETQRNKGNFPGRFSGRQFSNSRSEMNVSTLELGDSALYLCASSLGAGGTSYEQYFGPGTRLTVT.

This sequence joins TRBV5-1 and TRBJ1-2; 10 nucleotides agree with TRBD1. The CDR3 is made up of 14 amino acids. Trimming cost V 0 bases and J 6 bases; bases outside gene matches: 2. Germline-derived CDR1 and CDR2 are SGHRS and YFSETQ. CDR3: CASSLVGQGDGYTF. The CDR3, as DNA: TGCGCCAGCAGCTTGGTTGGACAGGGGGATGGCTACACCTTC.

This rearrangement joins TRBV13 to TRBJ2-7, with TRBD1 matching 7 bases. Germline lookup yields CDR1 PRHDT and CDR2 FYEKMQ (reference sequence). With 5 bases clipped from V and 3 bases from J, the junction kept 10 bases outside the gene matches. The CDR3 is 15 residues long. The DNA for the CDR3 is TGTGCCAGCAGCCCCAGGACAGGTGGCGACTACGAGCAGTACTTC. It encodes CASSPRTGGDYEQYF.

The CDR3 DNA is TGTGCCAGTAGCCGGGACAGGGTGGAGACCCAGTACTTC. Translation: CASSRDRVETQYF. The rearrangement joins TRBV19 to TRBJ2-5; 9 nucleotides align to TRBD1. The ends lost 6 bases at V and 5 bases at J; junction bases unmatched: 4. CDR3 length: 13 amino acids. CDR1 is LNHDA, CDR2 SQIVND, per germline (reference sequence).

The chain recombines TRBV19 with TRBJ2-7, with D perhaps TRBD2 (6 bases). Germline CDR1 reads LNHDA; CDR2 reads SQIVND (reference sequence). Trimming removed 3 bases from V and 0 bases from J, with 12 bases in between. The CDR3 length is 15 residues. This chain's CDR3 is CASSIVLAYSYEQYF. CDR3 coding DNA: TGTGCCAGTAGTATCGTCCTAGCGTACTCCTACGAGCAGTACTTC.

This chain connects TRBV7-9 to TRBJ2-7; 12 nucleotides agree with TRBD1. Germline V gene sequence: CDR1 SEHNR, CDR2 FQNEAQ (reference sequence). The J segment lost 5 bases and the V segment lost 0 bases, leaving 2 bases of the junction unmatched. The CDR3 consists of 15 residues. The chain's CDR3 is CASSLAGQGAHEQYF. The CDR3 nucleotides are TGTGCCAGCAGCTTAGCGGGACAGGGGGCACACGAGCAGTACTTC.

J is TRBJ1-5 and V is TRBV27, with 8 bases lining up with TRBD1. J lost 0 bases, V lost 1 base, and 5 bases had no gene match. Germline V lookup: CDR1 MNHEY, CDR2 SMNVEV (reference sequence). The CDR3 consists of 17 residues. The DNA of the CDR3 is TGTGCCAGCAGTTTATTGGCAGGGGGCTTTAGCAATCAGCCCCAGCATTTT. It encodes CASSLLAGGFSNQPQHF.

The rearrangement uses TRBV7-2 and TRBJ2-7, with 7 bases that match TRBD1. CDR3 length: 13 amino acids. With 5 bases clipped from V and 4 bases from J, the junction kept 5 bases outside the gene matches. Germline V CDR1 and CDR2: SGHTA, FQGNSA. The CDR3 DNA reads TGTGCCAGCAGCCTCCCGACAGGGTACGAGCAGTACTTC. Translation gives CASSLPTGYEQYF.

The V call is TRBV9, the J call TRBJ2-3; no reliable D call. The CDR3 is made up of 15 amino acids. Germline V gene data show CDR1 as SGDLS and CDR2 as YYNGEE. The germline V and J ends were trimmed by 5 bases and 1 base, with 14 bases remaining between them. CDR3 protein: CASSQLDTGTDTQYF. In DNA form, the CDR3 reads TGTGCCAGCAGTCAGTTAGACACCGGCACAGATACGCAGTATTTT.

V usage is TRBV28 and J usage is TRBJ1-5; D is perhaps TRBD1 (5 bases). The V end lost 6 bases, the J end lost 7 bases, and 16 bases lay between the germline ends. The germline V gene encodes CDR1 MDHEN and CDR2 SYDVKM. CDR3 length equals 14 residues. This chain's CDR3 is CASSPARGNQPQHF. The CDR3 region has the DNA TGTGCCAGCAGCCCTGCTCGGGGGAACCAGCCCCAGCATTTT.

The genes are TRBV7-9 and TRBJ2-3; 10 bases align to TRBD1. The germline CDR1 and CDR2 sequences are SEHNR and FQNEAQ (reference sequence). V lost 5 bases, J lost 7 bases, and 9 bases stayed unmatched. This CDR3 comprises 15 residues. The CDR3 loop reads CASSTDRGLINTQYF. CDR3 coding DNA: TGTGCCAGCAGCACCGACAGGGGGCTGATCAATACGCAGTATTTT.

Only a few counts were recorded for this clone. The CDR3 loop is CASSPRTGGYNEQFF. CDR3 coding DNA: TGTGCCAGCAGCCCAAGGACAGGGGGCTACAATGAGCAGTTCTTC. The chain carries TRBV5-4 and TRBJ2-1; 10 bases map to TRBD1. Trimming cost V 4 bases and J 3 bases; bases outside gene matches: 4. This CDR3 contains 15 residues. Germline assignment: CDR1 SGHNT and CDR2 YYREEE (reference sequence).

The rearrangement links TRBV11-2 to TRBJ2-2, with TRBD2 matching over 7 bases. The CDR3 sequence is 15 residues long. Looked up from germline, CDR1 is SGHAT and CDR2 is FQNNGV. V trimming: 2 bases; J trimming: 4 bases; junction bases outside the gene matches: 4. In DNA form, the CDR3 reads TGTGCCAGCAGCTTAAGGGAGGGCCTCACCGGGGAGCTGTTTTTT. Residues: CASSLREGLTGELFF.

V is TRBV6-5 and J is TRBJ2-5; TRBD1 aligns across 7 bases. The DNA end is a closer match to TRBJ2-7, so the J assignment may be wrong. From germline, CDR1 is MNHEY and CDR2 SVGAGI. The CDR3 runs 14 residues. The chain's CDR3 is CASSSRDRTYEQYF. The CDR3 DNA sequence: TGTGCCAGCAGTTCCCGGGACAGAACCTACGAGCAGTACTTC.

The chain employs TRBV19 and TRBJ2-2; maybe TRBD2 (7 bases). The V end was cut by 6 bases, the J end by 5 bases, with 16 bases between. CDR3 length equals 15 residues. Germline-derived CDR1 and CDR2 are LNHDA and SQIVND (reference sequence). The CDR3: CASRNPGGATGELFF. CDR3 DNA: TGTGCCAGTAGGAACCCGGGGGGCGCGACCGGGGAGCTGTTTTTT.

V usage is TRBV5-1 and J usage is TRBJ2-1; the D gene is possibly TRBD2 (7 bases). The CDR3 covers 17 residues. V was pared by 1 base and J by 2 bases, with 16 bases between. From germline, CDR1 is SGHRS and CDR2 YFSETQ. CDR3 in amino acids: CASSLRGARGPYNEQFF. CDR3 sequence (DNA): TGCGCCAGCAGCTTGAGGGGGGCGCGGGGGCCCTACAATGAGCAGTTCTTC.

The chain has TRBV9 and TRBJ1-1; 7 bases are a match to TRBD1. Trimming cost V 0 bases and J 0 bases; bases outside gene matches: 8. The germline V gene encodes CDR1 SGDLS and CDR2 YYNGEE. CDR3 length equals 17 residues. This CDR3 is CASSVGQGRNMNTEAFF. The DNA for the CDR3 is TGTGCCAGCAGCGTAGGACAGGGCCGTAACATGAACACTGAAGCTTTCTTT.

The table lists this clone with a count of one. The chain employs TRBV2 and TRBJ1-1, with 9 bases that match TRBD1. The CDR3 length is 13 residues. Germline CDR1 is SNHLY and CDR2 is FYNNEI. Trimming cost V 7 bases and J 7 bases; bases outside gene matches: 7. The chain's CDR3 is CASTNRGLNEAFF. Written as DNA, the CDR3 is TGTGCCAGCACTAACAGGGGGCTAAATGAAGCTTTCTTT.

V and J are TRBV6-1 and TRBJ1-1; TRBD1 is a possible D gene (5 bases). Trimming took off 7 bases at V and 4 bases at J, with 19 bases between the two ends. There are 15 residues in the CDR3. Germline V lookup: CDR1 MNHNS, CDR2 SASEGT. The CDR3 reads CASTRGGAGITEAFF. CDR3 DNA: TGTGCCAGCACCCGTGGCGGGGCAGGAATCACTGAAGCTTTCTTT.

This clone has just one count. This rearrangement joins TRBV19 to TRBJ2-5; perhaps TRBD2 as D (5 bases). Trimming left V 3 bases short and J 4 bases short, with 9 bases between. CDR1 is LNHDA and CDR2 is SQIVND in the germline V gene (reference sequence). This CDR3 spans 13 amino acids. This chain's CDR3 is CASSIRGIETQYF. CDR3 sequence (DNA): TGTGCCAGTAGTATTCGGGGAATAGAGACCCAGTACTTC.

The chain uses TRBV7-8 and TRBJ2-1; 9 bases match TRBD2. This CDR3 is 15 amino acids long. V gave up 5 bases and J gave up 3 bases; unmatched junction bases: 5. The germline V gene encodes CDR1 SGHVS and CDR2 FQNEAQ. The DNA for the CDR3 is TGTGCCAGCAGCCCAAGACTAGCGGACTACAATGAGCAGTTCTTC. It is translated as CASSPRLADYNEQFF.

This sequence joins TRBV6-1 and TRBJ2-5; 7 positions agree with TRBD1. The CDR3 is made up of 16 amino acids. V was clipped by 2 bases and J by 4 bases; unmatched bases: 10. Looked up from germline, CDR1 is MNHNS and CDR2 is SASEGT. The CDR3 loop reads CASSEMRVTGRETQYF. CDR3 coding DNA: TGTGCCAGCAGTGAAATGCGGGTGACAGGGAGAGAGACCCAGTACTTC.

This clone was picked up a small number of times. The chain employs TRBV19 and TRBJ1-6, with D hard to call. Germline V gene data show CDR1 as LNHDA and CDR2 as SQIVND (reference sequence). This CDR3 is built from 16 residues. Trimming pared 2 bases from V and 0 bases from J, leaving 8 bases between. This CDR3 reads CASSIQGGSYNSPLHF. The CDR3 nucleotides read TGTGCCAGTAGTATACAAGGCGGCTCCTATAATTCACCCCTCCACTTT.